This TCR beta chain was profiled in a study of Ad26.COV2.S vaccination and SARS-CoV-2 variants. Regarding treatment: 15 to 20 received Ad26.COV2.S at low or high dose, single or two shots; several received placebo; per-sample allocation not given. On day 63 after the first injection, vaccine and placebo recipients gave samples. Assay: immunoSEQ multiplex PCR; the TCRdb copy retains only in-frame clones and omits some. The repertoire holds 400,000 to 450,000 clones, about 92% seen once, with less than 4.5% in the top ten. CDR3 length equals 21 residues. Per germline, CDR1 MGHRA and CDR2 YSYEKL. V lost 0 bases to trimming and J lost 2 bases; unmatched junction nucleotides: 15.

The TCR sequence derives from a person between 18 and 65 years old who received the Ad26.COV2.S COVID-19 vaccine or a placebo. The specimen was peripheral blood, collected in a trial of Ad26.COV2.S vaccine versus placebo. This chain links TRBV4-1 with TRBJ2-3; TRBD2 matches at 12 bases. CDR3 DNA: TGCGCCAGCAGCCAAGAGTTAGTAGGACTAGCGGGATGGGGTGACACAGATACGCAGTATTTT. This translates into CASSQELVGLAGWGDTDTQYF.